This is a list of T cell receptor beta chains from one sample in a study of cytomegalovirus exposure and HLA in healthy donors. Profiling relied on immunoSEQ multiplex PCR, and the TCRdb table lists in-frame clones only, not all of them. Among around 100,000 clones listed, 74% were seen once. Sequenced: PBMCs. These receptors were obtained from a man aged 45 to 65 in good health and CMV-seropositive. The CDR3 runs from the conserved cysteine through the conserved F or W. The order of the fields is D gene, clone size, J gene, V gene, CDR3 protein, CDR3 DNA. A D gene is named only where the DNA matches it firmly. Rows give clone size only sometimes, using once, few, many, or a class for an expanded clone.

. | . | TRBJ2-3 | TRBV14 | CASSRRQRTDTQYF | TGTGCCAGCAGCCGCCGACAACGCACAGATACGCAGTATTTT
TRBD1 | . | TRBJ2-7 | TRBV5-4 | CASSRDSVAYEQYF | TGTGCCAGCAGCCGGGACAGCGTTGCCTACGAGCAGTACTTC
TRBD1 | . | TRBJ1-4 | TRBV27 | CASSLRGTGGVREKLFF | TGTGCCAGCAGTTTAAGAGGGACAGGGGGAGTGAGGGAAAAACTGTTTTTT
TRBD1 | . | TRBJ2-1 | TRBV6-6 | CASSYWQGENEQFF | TGTGCCAGCAGTTACTGGCAGGGGGAGAATGAGCAGTTCTTC
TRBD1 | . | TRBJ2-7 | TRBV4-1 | CASSQEAGGDEQYF | TGCGCCAGCAGCCAAGAGGCAGGGGGCGACGAGCAGTACTTC
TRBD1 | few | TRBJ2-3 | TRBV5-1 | CASSSRGQGDTQYF | TGCGCCAGCAGTTCAAGGGGGCAAGGAGATACGCAGTATTTT
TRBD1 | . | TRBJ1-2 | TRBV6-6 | CASGTGTNYGYTF | TGTGCCAGCGGGACAGGGACTAACTATGGCTACACCTTC
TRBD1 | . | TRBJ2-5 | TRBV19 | CASSRDSQETQYF | TGTGCCAGTAGTAGGGACAGTCAAGAGACCCAGTACTTC
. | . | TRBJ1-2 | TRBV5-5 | CASSPNARDTLRHGYTF | TGTGCCAGCAGCCCAAACGCCCGGGACACCTTAAGACATGGCTACACCTTC
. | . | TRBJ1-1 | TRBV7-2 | CASSNKHRQVNTEAFF | TGTGCCAGCAGCAACAAGCACAGACAGGTGAACACTGAAGCTTTCTTT
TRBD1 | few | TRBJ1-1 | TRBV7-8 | CASSPYTGVGEAFF | TGTGCCAGCAGCCCTTATACAGGGGTTGGTGAAGCTTTCTTT
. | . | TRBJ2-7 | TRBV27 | CASAPGDDMGEQYF | TGTGCCAGCGCCCCAGGGGATGACATGGGCGAGCAGTACTTC
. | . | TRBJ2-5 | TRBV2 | CASSFEGLETQYF | TGTGCCAGCAGTTTTGAGGGACTAGAGACCCAGTACTTC
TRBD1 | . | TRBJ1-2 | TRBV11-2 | CASSLGLRDRGGYTF | TGTGCCAGCAGCTTAGGCCTCCGGGACAGGGGTGGCTACACCTTC
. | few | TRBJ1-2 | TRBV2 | CASSVQGDYGYTF | TGTGCCAGCAGTGTTCAGGGCGACTATGGCTACACCTTC
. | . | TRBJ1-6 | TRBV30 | CAWSGGVEGSPLHF | TGTGCCTGGAGTGGCGGGGTCGAGGGTTCACCCCTCCACTTT
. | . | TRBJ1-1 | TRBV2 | CASSGIAEAFF | TGTGCCAGCAGTGGGATAGCAGAAGCTTTCTTT
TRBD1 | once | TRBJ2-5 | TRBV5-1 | CASSSSRDREETQYF | TGCGCCAGCAGCTCTTCCCGGGACAGGGAGGAGACCCAGTACTTC
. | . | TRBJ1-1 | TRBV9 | CASSPADRNTEAFF | TGTGCCAGCAGCCCAGCGGACAGGAACACTGAAGCTTTCTTT
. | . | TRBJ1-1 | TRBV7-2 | CASSLVRGAWTEAFF | TGTGCCAGCAGCTTAGTCCGGGGGGCGTGGACTGAAGCTTTCTTT
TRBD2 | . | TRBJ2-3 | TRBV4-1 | CASSHASGRRGADTQYF | TGCGCCAGCAGCCATGCTAGCGGGCGGAGAGGTGCAGATACGCAGTATTTT
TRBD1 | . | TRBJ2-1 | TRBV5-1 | CASSILQGNNEQFF | TGCGCCAGCAGCATACTACAGGGGAACAATGAGCAGTTCTTC
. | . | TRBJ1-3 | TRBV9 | CASSGLNTIYF | TGTGCCAGCAGCGGACTAAACACCATATATTTT
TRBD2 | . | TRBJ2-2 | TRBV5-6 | CASSPGGGLGSNTGELFF | TGTGCCAGCAGCCCGGGAGGGGGACTAGGGTCGAACACCGGGGAGCTGTTTTTT
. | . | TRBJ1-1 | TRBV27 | CASPGRGNTEAFF | TGTGCCAGCCCTGGACGGGGGAACACTGAAGCTTTCTTT
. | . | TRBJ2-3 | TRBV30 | CAWRARNTDTQYF | TGTGCCTGGAGGGCTAGAAACACAGATACGCAGTATTTT
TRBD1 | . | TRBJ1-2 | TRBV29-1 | CSVYGDRAANYGYTF | TGCAGCGTTTACGGGGACAGGGCCGCTAACTATGGCTACACCTTC
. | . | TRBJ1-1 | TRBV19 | CASSMRTGGARTEAFF | TGTGCCAGTAGTATGAGGACGGGGGGGGCGCGTACTGAAGCTTTCTTT
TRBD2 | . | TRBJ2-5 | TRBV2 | CASSELAGGHPETQYF | TGTGCCAGCAGTGAACTAGCGGGAGGGCATCCAGAGACCCAGTACTTC
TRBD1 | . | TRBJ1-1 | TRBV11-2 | CASSGDRNTEAFF | TGTGCCAGCAGCGGGGACAGAAACACTGAAGCTTTCTTT
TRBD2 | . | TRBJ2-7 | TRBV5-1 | CASSAGLAFSYEQYF | TGCGCCAGCAGCGCCGGACTAGCTTTCTCCTACGAGCAGTACTTC
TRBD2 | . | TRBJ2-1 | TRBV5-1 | CASSLRAGGSYNEQFF | TGCGCCAGCAGCTTGAGGGCGGGGGGCTCCTACAATGAGCAGTTCTTC
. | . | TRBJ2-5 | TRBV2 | CASSGLTSGDGETQYF | TGTGCCAGCAGCGGCCTCACTTCGGGGGACGGCGAGACCCAGTACTTC
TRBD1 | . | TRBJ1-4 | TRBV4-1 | CASSPRGGTGGNEKLFF | TGCGCCAGCAGCCCTCGGGGTGGGACAGGGGGGAATGAAAAACTGTTTTTT
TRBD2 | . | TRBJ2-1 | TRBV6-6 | CASSATSGEYNEQFF | TGTGCCAGCAGCGCCACTAGCGGGGAGTACAATGAGCAGTTCTTC
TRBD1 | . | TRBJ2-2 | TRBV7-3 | CASSLISRGTGNTGELFF | TGTGCCAGCAGCTTAATTTCACGCGGGACAGGAAACACCGGGGAGCTGTTTTTT
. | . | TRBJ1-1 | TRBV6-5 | CASRVQGTTEAFF | TGTGCCAGCAGGGTACAGGGTACCACTGAAGCTTTCTTT
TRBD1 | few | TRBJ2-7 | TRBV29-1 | CSVEGGRQGARGGYEQYF | TGCAGCGTTGAAGGGGGGAGACAGGGGGCTCGGGGCGGTTACGAGCAGTACTTC
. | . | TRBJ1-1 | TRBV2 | CASNFGRGIVSTEAFF | TGTGCCAGCAACTTCGGCAGGGGCATTGTTAGCACTGAAGCTTTCTTT
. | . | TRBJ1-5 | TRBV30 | CAWSDRVGANQPQHF | TGTGCCTGGAGTGACAGGGTAGGGGCCAATCAGCCCCAGCATTTT
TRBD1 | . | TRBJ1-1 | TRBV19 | CASSINGQGGNTEAFF | TGTGCCAGTAGTATTAACGGGCAGGGGGGGAACACTGAAGCTTTCTTT
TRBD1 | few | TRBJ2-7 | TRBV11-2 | CASSSQGFTGTGRAEQYF | TGTGCCAGCAGCTCCCAGGGGTTTACCGGGACAGGCAGGGCCGAGCAGTACTTC
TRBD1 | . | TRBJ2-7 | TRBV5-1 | CASSSYRGPDYEQYF | TGCGCCAGCAGCTCCTACAGGGGGCCGGATTACGAGCAGTACTTC
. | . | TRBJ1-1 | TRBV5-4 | CASIGQMNTEAFF | TGTGCCAGCATCGGACAGATGAACACTGAAGCTTTCTTT
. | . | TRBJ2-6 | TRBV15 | CATSSGHSGANVLTF | TGTGCCACCAGCAGTGGGCACTCCGGGGCCAACGTCCTGACTTTC
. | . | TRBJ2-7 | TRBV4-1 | CASSQDSGGHYEQYF | TGCGCCAGCAGCCAAGATTCCGGGGGGCACTACGAGCAGTACTTC
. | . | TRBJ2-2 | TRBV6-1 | CASSRYSMNTGELFF | TGTGCCAGCAGTAGATACAGTATGAACACCGGGGAGCTGTTTTTT
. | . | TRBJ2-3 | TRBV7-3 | CASSLGGLTPQTQYF | TGTGCCAGCAGCTTAGGCGGGCTTACCCCCCAGACGCAGTATTTT
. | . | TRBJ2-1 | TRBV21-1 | CASSSIAGGLSWEFF | TGTGCCAGCAGCTCGATAGCGGGGGGGTTGTCTTGGGAGTTCTTC
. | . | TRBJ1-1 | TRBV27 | CASSRGLSNTEAFF | TGTGCCAGCAGTCGCGGACTATCTAACACTGAAGCTTTCTTT
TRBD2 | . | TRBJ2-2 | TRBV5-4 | CASSQGLAGATGELFF | TGTGCCAGCAGCCAAGGACTAGCGGGGGCGACCGGGGAGCTGTTTTTT
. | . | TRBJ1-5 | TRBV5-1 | CASSLSGDSNQPQHF | TGCGCCAGCAGCTTGTCAGGCGATAGCAATCAGCCCCAGCATTTT